This T cell receptor beta chain was identified during a study of shared T cell receptors in the human thymus. CDR3 length: 14 residues. Trimming shortened V by 4 bases and J by 2 bases, and 12 bases separated the two germline ends. Germline CDR1 reads MGHDK; CDR2 reads SYGVNS. This table comes from immunoSEQ multiplex PCR, and its TCRdb copy is limited to in-frame clones, with some not included. The sample yields roughly 700,000 clones, approximately 87% seen once. These data are also associated with another study on human thymus T cells.

The sequenced material came from thymocytes. V usage is TRBV25-1 and J usage is TRBJ2-7; tentatively, D is TRBD1 (6 bases). The source of this sequence is a boy under two years old with a congenital heart defect. CDR3 nucleotide sequence: TGTGCCAGCAGTGGGCAACAGGGTGCCTACGAGCAGTACTTC. As protein: CASSGQQGAYEQYF.